This T cell receptor beta chain was documented in a study of T cell responses to AZD1222 COVID-19 vaccine. Turning to this clone: Its specificity is not known.

Germline assignment: CDR1 ENHRY and CDR2 SYGVKD. Trimming shortened V by 6 bases and J by 3 bases, and 17 bases separated the two germline ends. CDR3 length: 15 residues. TCRdb keeps only in-frame clones here, not all; method: immunoSEQ multiplex PCR. The sample contains about 140,000 clones, 93% of which appear only once. Overall study results and limits: Targeting of unmutated variant regions was reportedly seen in nearly half of spike-specific TCRs. Spike as a whole was targeted by vaccine-associated CD4 TCRs, dominant at 160-218 and 743-854.

The chain has TRBV10-3 and TRBJ1-2; possibly TRBD1 for D (5 bases). The source of this sequence is an adult in good health. Specimen: peripheral blood, collected on day 0 of MenACWY control vaccination. The CDR3, as DNA: TGTGCCATCAGGTCCAACGTCAGGGAAGACTATGGCTACACCTTC. Protein: CAIRSNVREDYGYTF.